A single sample is the source of the 29 T cell receptor beta chains below, sequenced in a study of T cell repertoires in cytomegalovirus infection. Their target antigens are unknown. TCRdb used MiXCR to reprocess the reads, holding one entry per CDR3 protein. This table holds about 770,000 distinct CDR3 sequences, just under 30% found once. The specimen was cultured CD8+ T cells from PBMCs, collected from culture after CMV antigen stimulation. The receptors here all came from a human donor in good health (CMV status not recorded). Some clones in this sample may be carry-over from other donors' samples.

This clonotype was counted many times. This sequence joins TRBV28 and TRBJ1-1, with D possibly matching TRBD1 (5 bases). The CDR3 contains 15 residues. The V gene lost 6 bases and the J gene lost 5 bases, with 19 bases spanning the gap. Germline CDR1 reads MDHEN; CDR2 reads SYDVKM. CDR3 in amino acids: CASRRRGLELTEAFF. As DNA, the CDR3 is TGTGCCAGCAGGAGGCGGGGGTTGGAATTAACTGAAGCTTTCTTT.

V usage is TRBV11-2 and J usage is TRBJ2-2; 7 bases align to TRBD1. Unmatched junction bases numbered 10, after V lost 0 bases and J lost 6 bases. Germline V gives CDR1 SGHAT, CDR2 FQNNGV. The CDR3 has 17 amino acids. The CDR3: CASSLEVLTGKAGELFF. CDR3 DNA: TGTGCCAGCAGCTTAGAGGTTCTGACAGGGAAGGCCGGGGAGCTGTTTTTT.

This clonotype has more than one count but fewer than ten. J is TRBJ2-7 and V is TRBV7-6, with a possible D match to TRBD2 (7 bases). Per the germline V gene, CDR1 is SGHVS and CDR2 is FNYEAQ. Trimming took off 5 bases at V and 2 bases at J, with 13 bases between the two ends. The CDR3 consists of 14 residues. This CDR3 is CASSRGGPPYEQYV. In DNA, the CDR3 is TGTGCCAGCAGCAGGGGGGGGCCCCCCTACGAGCAGTACGTC.

This chain uses TRBV14 with TRBJ2-3; D is unclear. CDR1 is SGHDN, CDR2 FVKESK, per germline. CDR3 length: 15 amino acids. V was cut by 3 bases and J by 2 bases, with 12 bases left in between. The CDR3 DNA is TGTGCCAGCAGCCAGGACCTGGGCTTCACAGATACGCAGTATTTT. It specifies CASSQDLGFTDTQYF.

J is TRBJ2-3 and V is TRBV19; D may be TRBD2 (5 bases). CDR3 length equals 13 residues. Germline V gene data show CDR1 as LNHDA and CDR2 as SQIVND (reference sequence). The V end lost 2 bases, the J end lost 6 bases, and 9 bases lay between the germline ends. The CDR3 nucleotides read TGTGCCAGTAGTATACAGCGAGGGGATACGCAGTATTTT. Residues: CASSIQRGDTQYF.

The V gene is TRBV27, the J gene TRBJ1-5, with D possibly TRBD1 on 5 matching bases. V gave up 8 bases and J gave up 0 bases, with 20 bases separating them. Looked up from germline, CDR1 is MNHEY and CDR2 is SMNVEV (reference sequence). CDR3 length: 17 residues. CDR3 loop: CASRRDGRPYSNQPQHF. The DNA of the CDR3 is TGTGCCAGCCGACGGGACGGCCGACCATATAGCAATCAGCCCCAGCATTTT.

The rearrangement uses TRBV19 and TRBJ2-1, with TRBD1 identical over 9 bases. From germline, CDR1 is LNHDA and CDR2 SQIVND (reference sequence). There are 15 residues in the CDR3. The V segment lost 5 bases and the J segment 9 bases; nucleotides outside the gene matches: 11. CDR3 nucleotides: TGTGCCAGTAGTGTAAACAGGGGGCTCGTTCTTGAGCAGTTCTTC. This translates into CASSVNRGLVLEQFF.

This clonotype was recorded a few times. This chain connects TRBV11-1 to TRBJ2-2; 8 bases align to TRBD1. The trim removed 5 bases at V and 4 bases at J, leaving 6 bases unmatched. Germline V gene data show CDR1 as SGHAT and CDR2 as FQDESV (reference sequence). CDR3 length equals 15 residues. The CDR3 coding sequence is TGTGCCAGCAGCGCTGACAGGGGAGGCACCGGGGAGCTGTTTTTT. Protein: CASSADRGGTGELFF.

The chain employs TRBV28 and TRBJ2-7; 14 bases agree with TRBD2. The V and J ends lost 2 bases and 3 bases, in that order; junction bases with no gene match: 3. This CDR3 is 16 amino acids long. Germline V gene sequence: CDR1 MDHEN, CDR2 SYDVKM. The CDR3 DNA reads as TGTGCCAGCAGTTTAAGGACTAGCGGGGGGCTCTACGAGCAGTACGTC. Translating it yields CASSLRTSGGLYEQYV.

The rearrangement links TRBV19 to TRBJ2-2; unclear D gene. Trimming left V 3 bases short and J 0 bases short, with 17 bases between. Per the germline V gene, CDR1 is LNHDA and CDR2 is SQIVND (reference sequence). The CDR3 spans 18 residues. CDR3 bases: TGTGCCAGTAGTATTAGTATAGCCCATGCGGCGAACACCGGGGAGCTGTTTTTT. It yields the protein CASSISIAHAANTGELFF.

This chain joins TRBV15 and TRBJ1-2; D unclear. Germline V gene lookup returns CDR1 LNHNV and CDR2 YYDKDF (reference sequence). V gave up 5 bases and J gave up 0 bases, with 7 bases separating them. The CDR3 is made up of 13 amino acids. The CDR3 loop reads CATSEGANYGYTF. Written as DNA, the CDR3 is TGTGCCACCAGCGAGGGAGCTAACTATGGCTACACCTTC.

The rearrangement joins TRBV19 to TRBJ2-1; TRBD1 matches at 9 bases. This CDR3 has 17 residues. With V trimmed by 3 bases and J by 4 bases, 10 bases remained unmatched. CDR1 and CDR2 from the germline V gene are LNHDA and SQIVND (reference sequence). CDR3 sequence reads: CASSMIFGDRDYNEQFF. DNA for the CDR3: TGTGCCAGTAGTATGATCTTCGGGGACAGGGATTACAATGAGCAGTTCTTC.

V is TRBV6-6 and J is TRBJ2-7; D might be TRBD1 (6 bases). V was clipped by 8 bases and J by 2 bases, with 13 bases between them. Germline V gives CDR1 MNHNY, CDR2 SVGAGI (reference sequence). The CDR3 is 13 residues long. CDR3 DNA sequence: TGTGCCAGCGGCTTGGACAGAGCCTACGAGCAGTACGTC. This sequence encodes CASGLDRAYEQYV.

The gene calls are TRBV7-9 and TRBJ1-5, with D perhaps TRBD1 (5 bases). Trimming shortened V by 3 bases and J by 6 bases, and 12 bases separated the two germline ends. Per germline, CDR1 SEHNR and CDR2 FQNEAQ (reference sequence). CDR3 length: 14 residues. The CDR3 bases are TGTGCCAGCAGCTTTGGAGGGGTGGGTCAGCCCCAGCATTTT. It codes for CASSFGGVGQPQHF.

V is TRBV5-6 and J is TRBJ2-7; 9 nucleotides line up with TRBD1. The V and J ends lost 8 bases and 3 bases, in that order; junction bases with no gene match: 18. CDR3 length: 17 amino acids. From germline, CDR1 is SGHDT and CDR2 YYEEEE. CDR3: CASKPRPRDRADYEQYV. CDR3 bases: TGTGCCAGTAAACCTCGACCGAGGGACAGGGCAGACTACGAGCAGTACGTC.

This clonotype was detected only a few times. The chain links TRBV20-1 to TRBJ1-2, with no clear D. The CDR3 has 13 amino acids. The V and J ends lost 3 bases and 7 bases respectively, with 15 bases between them. Germline CDR1 and CDR2: DFQATT and SNEGSKA (reference sequence). The CDR3 sequence is CSASQRSQGGYTF. CDR3 DNA: TGCAGTGCTAGCCAGCGATCCCAAGGTGGCTACACCTTC.

The J gene is TRBJ1-6, the V gene TRBV2; no clear D. V dropped 10 bases and J dropped 3 bases, with 10 bases sitting between them. The CDR3 is 13 residues long. CDR1 is SNHLY, CDR2 FYNNEI, per germline. The CDR3 DNA reads as TGTGCCATCCTAGACGGCTATAATTCACCCCTCCACTTT. Translating gives CAILDGYNSPLHF.

The chain combines TRBV4-1 with TRBJ1-1; no firm D call. Trimming stripped 2 bases from V and 1 base from J, with 5 bases between. Germline-derived CDR1 and CDR2 are MGHRA and YSYEKL. CDR3 size: 13 residues. CDR3 nucleotides: TGCGCCAGCAGCCAAATTGCGAACACTGAAGCTTTCTTT. Its translation is CASSQIANTEAFF.

In this sample, this clonotype turned up a few times. The chain links TRBV7-9 to TRBJ1-1, with TRBD1 as a possible D gene (6 bases). V was trimmed by 0 bases and J by 10 bases, leaving 15 bases between them. Looked up from germline, CDR1 is SEHNR and CDR2 is FQNEAQ (reference sequence). The CDR3 has 14 residues. Here the CDR3 DNA reads TGTGCCAGCAGCTTAGCGTCGGGGGTCAGGGGAGCTTTCTTT. Protein sequence: CASSLASGVRGAFF.

The CDR3 sequence: CASRGRTTNEKLFF. The CDR3 region has the DNA TGTGCCAGTAGGGGACGGACAACTAATGAAAAACTGTTTTTT. The chain recombines TRBV19 with TRBJ1-4; D perhaps matches TRBD1 (5 bases). The germline V gene has CDR1 LNHDA and CDR2 SQIVND (reference sequence). The CDR3 extends over 14 amino acids. Trimming stripped 6 bases from V and 0 bases from J, with 8 bases between.

This clonotype was seen a handful of times. The rearrangement uses TRBV27 and TRBJ2-2; D gene ambiguous. The ends were cut back, 0 bases at V and 5 bases at J, with 13 bases in the middle. This CDR3 is built from 16 residues. The V gene's germline CDR1 is MNHEY and CDR2 SMNVEV (reference sequence). CDR3 sequence: CASSLSARLSTGELFF. The CDR3 DNA reads as TGTGCCAGCAGTTTATCGGCTCGGCTGTCAACCGGGGAGCTGTTTTTT.

Ten or more counts support this clonotype. The V gene is TRBV7-8, the J gene TRBJ2-3; D is ambiguous. This CDR3 comprises 17 residues. Trimming removed 5 bases at V and 1 base at J, with 19 bases between. Per the germline V gene, CDR1 is SGHVS and CDR2 is FQNEAQ. CDR3 in amino acids: CASSRYGVSSRTDTQYF. The CDR3 DNA reads TGTGCCAGCAGCCGGTATGGTGTGTCCTCTCGCACAGATACGCAGTATTTT.

This clonotype occurred many times. The chain uses TRBV7-9 and TRBJ2-2; possibly TRBD1 for D (6 bases). Trimming shortened V by 5 bases and J by 6 bases, and 13 bases separated the two germline ends. The CDR3 contains 14 residues. The germline V gene has CDR1 SEHNR and CDR2 FQNEAQ (reference sequence). CDR3: CASSAPGVPGELFF. DNA of the CDR3: TGTGCCAGCAGCGCGCCAGGGGTGCCCGGGGAGCTGTTTTTT.

At least ten counts were recorded for this clonotype. The rearrangement uses TRBV7-2 and TRBJ2-3; TRBD2 agrees at 7 bases. The CDR3 runs to 15 residues. The trim removed 3 bases at V and 0 bases at J, leaving 3 bases unmatched. Germline CDR1 reads SGHTA; CDR2 reads FQGNSA. CDR3 DNA sequence: TGTGCCAGCAGCTTTGCGGGGGTTAGCACAGATACGCAGTATTTT. Translating gives CASSFAGVSTDTQYF.

Only a few counts were recorded for this clonotype. This chain links TRBV15 with TRBJ2-3; TRBD1 aligns across 10 bases. With V trimmed by 1 base and J by 5 bases, 3 bases remained unmatched. Germline-derived CDR1 and CDR2 are LNHNV and YYDKDF (reference sequence). This CDR3 comprises 15 residues. The CDR3 loop is CATSRGDRGEDTQYF. The CDR3 DNA sequence: TGTGCCACCAGCAGAGGGGACAGGGGAGAAGATACGCAGTATTTT.

The V call is TRBV27, the J call TRBJ1-5; 8 bases fit TRBD1. The CDR3 is 16 residues long. V dropped 0 bases and J dropped 3; count of bases not matched to a gene: 4. Germline assignment: CDR1 MNHEY and CDR2 SMNVEV (reference sequence). In DNA form, the CDR3 reads TGTGCCAGCAGTTTATCTCGGACAGGGAACAATCAGCCCCAGCATTTT. Its translation is CASSLSRTGNNQPQHF.

This clonotype was counted many times. The chain has TRBV7-2 and TRBJ1-2; D uncertain. The germline V gene has CDR1 SGHTA and CDR2 FQGNSA. Trimming shortened V by 1 base and J by 0 bases, and 18 bases separated the two germline ends. The CDR3 contains 18 residues. The CDR3 coding sequence is TGTGCCAGCAGCTTAGGATTAGGGTTCGAGGTCGCTAACTATGGCTACACCTTC. Translation gives CASSLGLGFEVANYGYTF. Looking up the rest from reference TRBV7-2 and TRBJ1-2 gives the full variable domain: GAGVSQSPSNKVTEKGKDVELRCDPISGHTALYWYRQSLGQGLEFLIYFQGNSAPDKSGLPSDRFSAERTGGSVSTLTIQRTQQEDSAVYLCASSLGLGFEVANYGYTFGSGTRLTVV.

This chain's CDR3 is CASSYSVSDNEQFF. DNA for the CDR3: TGTGCCAGCAGTTACTCGGTGTCGGACAATGAGCAGTTCTTC. This chain links TRBV6-5 with TRBJ2-1; D not certain. V dropped 0 bases and J dropped 5 bases, with 8 bases sitting between them. The germline CDR1 and CDR2 sequences are MNHEY and SVGAGI. The CDR3 spans 14 residues.

Concerning this clonotype itself: A much bigger clone sits one base away, suggesting this may be a read error. Given the absence of the conserved phenylalanine or tryptophan at the CDR3 end, a read error is likely. The chain joins TRBV7-2 to TRBJ2-5; 7 bases are shared with TRBD1. Germline V lookup: CDR1 SGHTA, CDR2 FQGNSA. The CDR3 is 14 residues long. V lost 7 bases to trimming and J lost 1 base; unmatched junction nucleotides: 6. This chain's CDR3 is CASTPTGLQETQYY. CDR3 nucleotide sequence: TGTGCCAGCACCCCGACAGGGCTCCAAGAGACCCAGTACTAC.